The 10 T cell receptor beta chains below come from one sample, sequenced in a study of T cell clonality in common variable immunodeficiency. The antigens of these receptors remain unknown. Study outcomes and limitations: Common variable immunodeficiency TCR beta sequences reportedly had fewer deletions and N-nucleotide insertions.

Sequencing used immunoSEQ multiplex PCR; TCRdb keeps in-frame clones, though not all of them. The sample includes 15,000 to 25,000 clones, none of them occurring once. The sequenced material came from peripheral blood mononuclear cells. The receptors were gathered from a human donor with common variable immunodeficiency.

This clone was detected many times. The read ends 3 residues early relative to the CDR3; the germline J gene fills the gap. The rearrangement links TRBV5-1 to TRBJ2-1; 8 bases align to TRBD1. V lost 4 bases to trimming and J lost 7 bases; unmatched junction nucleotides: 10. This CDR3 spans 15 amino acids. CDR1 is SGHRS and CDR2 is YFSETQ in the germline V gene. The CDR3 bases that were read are TGCGCCAGCAGCGAGAGACAGGGGACGGGGAATGAG. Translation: CASSERQGTGNE. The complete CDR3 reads CASSERQGTGNEQFF.

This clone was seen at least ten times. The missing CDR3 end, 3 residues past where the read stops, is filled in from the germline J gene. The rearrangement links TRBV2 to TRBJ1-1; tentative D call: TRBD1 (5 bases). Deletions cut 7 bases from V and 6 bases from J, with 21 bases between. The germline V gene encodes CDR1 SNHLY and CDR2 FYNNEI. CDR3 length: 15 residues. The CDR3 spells CASIPETARVSEAFF. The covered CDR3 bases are TGTGCCAGCATTCCAGAGACAGCTAGAGTTTCTGAA.

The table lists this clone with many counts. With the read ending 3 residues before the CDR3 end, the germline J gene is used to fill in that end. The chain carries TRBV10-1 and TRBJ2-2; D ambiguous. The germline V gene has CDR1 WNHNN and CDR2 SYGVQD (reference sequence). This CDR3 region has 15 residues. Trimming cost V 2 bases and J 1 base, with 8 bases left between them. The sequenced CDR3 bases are TGCGCCAGCAGTGAGGTGGGCGAGAACACCGGGGAG. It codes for CASSEVGENTGE. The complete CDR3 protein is CASSEVGENTGELFF.

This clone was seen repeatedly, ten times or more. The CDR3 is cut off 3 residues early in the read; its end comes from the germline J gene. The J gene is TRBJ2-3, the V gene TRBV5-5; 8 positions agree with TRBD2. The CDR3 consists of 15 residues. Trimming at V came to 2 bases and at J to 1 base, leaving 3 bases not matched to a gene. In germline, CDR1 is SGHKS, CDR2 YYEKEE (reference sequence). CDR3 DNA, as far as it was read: TGTGCCAGCAGCTTCGGGACTAGTCGCACAGATACG. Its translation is CASSFGTSRTDT. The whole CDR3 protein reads CASSFGTSRTDTQYF.

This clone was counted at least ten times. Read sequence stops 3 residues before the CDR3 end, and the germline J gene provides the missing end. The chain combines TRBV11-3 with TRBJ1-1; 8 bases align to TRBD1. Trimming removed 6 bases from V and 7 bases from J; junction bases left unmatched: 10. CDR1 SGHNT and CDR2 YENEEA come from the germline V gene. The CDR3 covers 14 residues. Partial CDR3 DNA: TGTGCCAGCAGTCAGTATCCGGGACAGGTTGAA. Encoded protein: CASSQYPGQVE. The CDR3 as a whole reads CASSQYPGQVEAFF.

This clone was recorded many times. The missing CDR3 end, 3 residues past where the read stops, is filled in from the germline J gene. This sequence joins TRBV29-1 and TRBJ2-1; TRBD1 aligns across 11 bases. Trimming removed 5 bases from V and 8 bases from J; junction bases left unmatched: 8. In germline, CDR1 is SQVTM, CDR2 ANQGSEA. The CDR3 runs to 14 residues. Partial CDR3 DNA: TGCAGCGTTATTCGGACAGGGGGCAGGGATGAG. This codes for CSVIRTGGRDE. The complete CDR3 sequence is CSVIRTGGRDEQFF.

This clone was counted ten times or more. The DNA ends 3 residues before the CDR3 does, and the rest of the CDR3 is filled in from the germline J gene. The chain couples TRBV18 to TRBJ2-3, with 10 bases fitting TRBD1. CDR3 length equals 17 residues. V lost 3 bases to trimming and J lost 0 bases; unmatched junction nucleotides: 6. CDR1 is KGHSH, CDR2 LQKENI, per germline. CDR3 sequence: CASSPAGTGVSTDTQYF. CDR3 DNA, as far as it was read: TGTGCCAGCTCACCCGCCGGGACAGGGGTTAGCACAGATACG.

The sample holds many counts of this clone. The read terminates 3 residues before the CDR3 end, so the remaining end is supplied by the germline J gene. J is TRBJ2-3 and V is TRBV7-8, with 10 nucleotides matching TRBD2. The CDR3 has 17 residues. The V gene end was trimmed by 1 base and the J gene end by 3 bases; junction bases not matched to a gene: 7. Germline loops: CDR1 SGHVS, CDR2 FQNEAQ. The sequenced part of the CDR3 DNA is TGTGCCAGCAGCTTAGTAGGGCTAGCGGGAGAGACAGATACG. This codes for CASSLVGLAGETDT. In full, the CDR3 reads CASSLVGLAGETDTQYF.

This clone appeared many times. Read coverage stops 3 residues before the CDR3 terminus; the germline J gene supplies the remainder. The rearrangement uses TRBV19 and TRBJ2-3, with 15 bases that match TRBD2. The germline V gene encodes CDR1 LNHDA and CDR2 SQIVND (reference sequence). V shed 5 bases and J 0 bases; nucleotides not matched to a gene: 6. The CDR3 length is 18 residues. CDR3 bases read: TGTGCCAGTAGTTCCGGACTAGCGGGAGGGCCTAGCACAGATACG. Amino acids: CASSSGLAGGPSTDT. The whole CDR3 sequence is CASSSGLAGGPSTDTQYF.

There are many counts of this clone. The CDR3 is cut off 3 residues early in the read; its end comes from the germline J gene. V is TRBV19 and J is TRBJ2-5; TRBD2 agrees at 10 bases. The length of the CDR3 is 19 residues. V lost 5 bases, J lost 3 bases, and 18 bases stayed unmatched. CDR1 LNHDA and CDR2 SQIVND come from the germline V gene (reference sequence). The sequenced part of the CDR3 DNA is TGTGCCAGTAGTCCTTATTCCGGACAGCTAGCGGGAGTGAAAGAGACC. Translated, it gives CASSPYSGQLAGVKET. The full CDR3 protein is CASSPYSGQLAGVKETQYF.